The next 27 T cell receptor beta chains were all read from a single sample in a study of blood T cell repertoires in COVID-19. TCRdb's table, derived via immunoSEQ multiplex PCR, lists solely in-frame clones and lacks some. The sample contains over 200,000 clones, over 75% of which appear only once. The sample taken for sequencing was peripheral blood. The receptors derive from a human donor in a cohort sampled during active COVID-19.

The CDR3 protein is CASSEGTGRPAEQYF. The DNA of the CDR3 is TGTGCCAGCAGTGAAGGGACAGGCCGTCCGGCCGAGCAGTACTTC. The chain combines TRBV2 with TRBJ2-7, with 7 nucleotides matching TRBD1. The germline CDR1 and CDR2 sequences are SNHLY and FYNNEI. The junction had 9 bases not matched to a gene; V was cut back by 1 base and J by 6 bases. There are 15 residues in the CDR3.

The J gene is TRBJ2-1, the V gene TRBV5-1; 8 bases line up with TRBD2. CDR1 and CDR2 from the germline V gene are SGHRS and YFSETQ. V trimming: 0 bases; J trimming: 5 bases; junction bases outside the gene matches: 4. The CDR3 covers 15 residues. In DNA, the CDR3 is TGCGCCAGCAGCTTGGTGGGACTAGAGGACAATGAGCAGTTCTTC. Protein sequence: CASSLVGLEDNEQFF.

This chain joins TRBV19 and TRBJ1-1; 8 bases fit TRBD1. This CDR3 is built from 18 residues. Germline V gene sequence: CDR1 LNHDA, CDR2 SQIVND (reference sequence). The J segment lost 1 base and the V segment lost 5 bases, leaving 15 bases of the junction unmatched. The CDR3 reads CASSPWDRLGAGNTEAFF. CDR3 coding DNA: TGTGCCAGTAGTCCCTGGGACAGGCTGGGGGCGGGGAACACTGAAGCTTTCTTT. The full variable domain, with the rest looked up from reference TRBV19 and TRBJ1-1, is DGGITQSPKYLFRKEGQNVTLSCEQNLNHDAMYWYRQDPGQGLRLIYYSQIVNDFQKGDIAEGYSVSREKKESFPLTVTSAQKNPTAFYLCASSPWDRLGAGNTEAFFGQGTRLTVV.

The chain has TRBV9 and TRBJ2-1; 11 positions match TRBD2. The CDR3 extends over 15 amino acids. CDR1 is SGDLS and CDR2 is YYNGEE in the germline V gene. V gave up 5 bases and J gave up 7 bases; unmatched junction bases: 8. Here the CDR3 DNA reads TGTGCCAGCAGTGAGGGGCCTAGCGGGGGGAATGAGCAGTTCTTC. It encodes CASSEGPSGGNEQFF.

The CDR3 bases are TGTGCCAGCAGCCCTCGACAGGGGGGGAACACTGAAGCTTTCTTT. This gives the protein CASSPRQGGNTEAFF. V is TRBV11-3 and J is TRBJ1-1, with 9 nucleotides matching TRBD1. The V and J ends lost 5 bases and 1 base, in that order; junction bases with no gene match: 5. Germline V gene data show CDR1 as SGHNT and CDR2 as YENEEA. CDR3 length: 15 amino acids. The entire variable domain, with the rest obtained from reference TRBV11-3 and TRBJ1-1, is as follows: EAGVVQSPRYKIIEKKQPVAFWCNPISGHNTLYWYLQNLGQGPELLIRYENEEAVDDSQLPKDRFSAERLKGVDSTLKIQPAELGDSAVYLCASSPRQGGNTEAFFGQGTRLTVV.

This chain links TRBV6-5 with TRBJ2-3; D is possibly TRBD2 (5 bases). Germline lookup yields CDR1 MNHEY and CDR2 SVGAGI. CDR3 length equals 14 residues. V gave up 6 bases and J gave up 1 base, with 11 bases separating them. The CDR3 sequence is CASRRLRGTDTQYF. CDR3 bases: TGTGCCAGCAGGAGACTACGGGGCACAGATACGCAGTATTTT.

The genes are TRBV3-1 (or the pseudogene TRBV3-2) and TRBJ2-1, with D possibly TRBD2 on 5 matching bases. This CDR3 comprises 15 residues. Germline lookup yields CDR1 LGHDT and CDR2 YNNKEL (reference sequence). Trimming removed 2 bases at V and 4 bases at J, with 12 bases between. CDR3 sequence reads: CASSQPYGLYNEQFF. For the CDR3, the DNA is TGTGCCAGCAGCCAACCTTACGGACTGTACAATGAGCAGTTCTTC.

The chain combines TRBV19 with TRBJ1-4, with 7 bases fitting TRBD1. After removal of 9 bases from V and 4 bases from J, the junction contained 11 bases not matched to a gene. The CDR3 length is 15 residues. Germline assignment: CDR1 LNHDA and CDR2 SQIVND (reference sequence). CDR3 coding DNA: TGTGCCAGCCGCACCGGCGGGACAGTTAATGAAAAACTGTTTTTT. Translated, it gives CASRTGGTVNEKLFF.

The J gene is TRBJ1-2, the V gene TRBV28; D ambiguous. Per the germline V gene, CDR1 is MDHEN and CDR2 is SYDVKM. This CDR3 is 12 amino acids long. V was shortened by 1 base and J by 14 bases, with 14 bases between the two germline ends. For the CDR3, the DNA is TGTGCCAGCAGTTTATTGAGAACAGACTATACCTTC. It translates to CASSLLRTDYTF.

This clone was seen more than once but under ten times. The chain carries TRBV19 and TRBJ2-1; 13 bases map to TRBD2. Trimming cost V 5 bases and J 4 bases; bases outside gene matches: 5. CDR1 and CDR2 (germline): LNHDA, SQIVND (reference sequence). The CDR3 is 16 amino acids. The CDR3 DNA follows: TGTGCCAGTAGTTGGGGACTAGCGGGATTGTACAATGAGCAGTTCTTC. As protein: CASSWGLAGLYNEQFF.

The chain links TRBV6-5 to TRBJ2-7, with TRBD1 matching over 7 bases. The V gene's germline CDR1 is MNHEY and CDR2 SVGAGI. Trimming removed 4 bases from V and 0 bases from J; junction bases left unmatched: 9. The CDR3 has 16 amino acids. This CDR3 is CASSSPSYRGSYEQYF. CDR3 sequence (DNA): TGTGCCAGCAGTTCGCCTTCCTACAGGGGCTCCTACGAGCAGTACTTC.

The chain couples TRBV6-4 to TRBJ2-3; TRBD2 aligns across 8 bases. Germline CDR1 is MRHNA and CDR2 is SNTAGT. V trimming: 3 bases; J trimming: 2 bases; junction bases outside the gene matches: 4. This CDR3 has 15 amino acids. The CDR3 sequence: CASSELAGSTDTQYF. CDR3 sequence (DNA): TGTGCCAGCAGTGAATTAGCGGGATCCACAGATACGCAGTATTTT.

J is TRBJ2-7 and V is TRBV18; TRBD2 aligns across 8 bases. Germline CDR1 KGHSH, CDR2 LQKENI. Trimming removed 3 bases from V and 3 bases from J; junction bases left unmatched: 7. This CDR3 is built from 15 residues. DNA of the CDR3: TGTGCCAGCTCACCGCGAACCGGGACTAGCTACGAGCAGTACTTC. Protein product: CASSPRTGTSYEQYF.

The J gene is TRBJ1-1, the V gene TRBV3-1 (or the pseudogene TRBV3-2); D perhaps matches TRBD1 (6 bases). The CDR3 spans 14 residues. V lost 2 bases to trimming and J lost 7 bases, with 14 bases between them. Germline V gene sequence: CDR1 LGHDT, CDR2 YNNKEL (reference sequence). In DNA form, the CDR3 reads TGTGCCAGCAGCCAAATCCCAGGGGAGGGTGAAGCTTTCTTT. Translation gives CASSQIPGEGEAFF.

The chain links TRBV28 to TRBJ1-5; TRBD1 aligns across 8 bases. The CDR3 spans 15 residues. Germline trimming cut 5 bases from V and 7 bases from J; bases unmatched to any gene: 10. Per the germline V gene, CDR1 is MDHEN and CDR2 is SYDVKM. The CDR3 is CASSASGTGFQPQHF. For the CDR3, the DNA is TGTGCCAGCAGTGCCTCCGGGACAGGATTCCAGCCCCAGCATTTT.

The chain combines TRBV27 with TRBJ2-5; TRBD2 matches at 7 bases. The CDR3 has 15 residues. After removal of 4 bases from V and 0 bases from J, the junction contained 5 bases not matched to a gene. Germline V lookup: CDR1 MNHEY, CDR2 SMNVEV (reference sequence). The CDR3 protein is CASSSLLADQETQYF. The CDR3 bases are TGTGCCAGCAGTTCCCTGCTAGCGGACCAAGAGACCCAGTACTTC.

The chain combines TRBV27 with TRBJ1-3; D unclear. There are 15 residues in the CDR3. Trimming took 0 bases from V and 4 from J, leaving 10 bases between them. The V gene's germline CDR1 is MNHEY and CDR2 SMNVEV (reference sequence). The CDR3 loop is CASSLSGSSGNTIYF. The CDR3, as DNA: TGTGCCAGCAGTTTATCGGGCAGTTCCGGAAACACCATATATTTT.

The chain carries TRBV6-2 or TRBV6-3 and TRBJ2-5; 7 nucleotides agree with TRBD2. The CDR3 is 15 amino acids. CDR1 and CDR2 from the germline V gene are MNHEY and SVGEGT. Unmatched junction bases numbered 5, after V lost 0 bases and J lost 4 bases. CDR3 DNA sequence: TGTGCCAGCAGTTACTCGAGTCGACTAGCAGAGACCCAGTACTTC. Its translation: CASSYSSRLAETQYF.

The rearrangement uses TRBV3-1 (or the pseudogene TRBV3-2) and TRBJ2-6, with TRBD2 identical over 10 bases. The germline CDR1 and CDR2 sequences are LGHDT and YNNKEL (reference sequence). This CDR3 is built from 18 residues. The junction had 8 bases not matched to a gene; V was cut back by 2 bases and J by 4 bases. For the CDR3, the DNA is TGTGCCAGCAGCCAACTAGCGGGAGAAGTGGGAGGGGCCAACGTCCTGACTTTC. It codes for CASSQLAGEVGGANVLTF.

The rearrangement uses TRBV19 and TRBJ2-2; D gene ambiguous. V lost 4 bases, J lost 3 bases, and 3 bases lay in between. This CDR3 has 12 amino acids. Germline-derived CDR1 and CDR2 are LNHDA and SQIVND (reference sequence). DNA for the CDR3: TGTGCCAGTAGTACATACACCGGGGAGCTGTTTTTT. Its protein product is CASSTYTGELFF.

The rearrangement joins TRBV10-3 to TRBJ1-4; 10 bases are shared with TRBD1. Germline CDR1 reads ENHRY; CDR2 reads SYGVKD. The CDR3 has 15 amino acids. With 4 bases clipped from V and 7 bases from J, the junction kept 6 bases outside the gene matches. The CDR3 DNA reads as TGTGCCATCAGTGGGACCGGGACAGGGGTTGAAAAACTGTTTTTT. Translation gives CAISGTGTGVEKLFF.

This chain links TRBV27 with TRBJ2-7; TRBD1 matches 8 bases. The ends lost 6 bases at V and 9 bases at J; junction bases unmatched: 7. The length of the CDR3 is 12 residues. CDR1 and CDR2 (germline): MNHEY, SMNVEV (reference sequence). CDR3 region: CASSLRQGRQYF. CDR3 nucleotide sequence: TGTGCCAGCAGCTTGAGACAGGGGAGGCAGTACTTC.

This chain connects TRBV4-3 to TRBJ2-7; TRBD2 matches 8 bases. The CDR3 spans 17 residues. Germline V lookup: CDR1 LGHNA, CDR2 YSLEER. After removal of 2 bases from V and 2 bases from J, the junction contained 11 bases not matched to a gene. Written as DNA, the CDR3 is TGCGCCAGCAGCCAATGGAGGGTCAGCGGGGGCACCTACGAGCAGTACTTC. This translates into CASSQWRVSGGTYEQYF.

The genes are TRBV4-1 and TRBJ2-5; the match to TRBD2 covers 11 bases. V gave up 1 base and J gave up 1 base; unmatched junction bases: 5. The CDR3 has 17 amino acids. Germline V gene lookup returns CDR1 MGHRA and CDR2 YSYEKL. CDR3 loop: CASSQGAGLAAQETQYF. In DNA form, the CDR3 reads TGCGCCAGCAGCCAAGGCGCGGGACTAGCGGCCCAAGAGACCCAGTACTTC.

V gene TRBV10-3 combines with J gene TRBJ1-1; a possible D gene is TRBD1 (5 bases). This CDR3 is built from 13 residues. The V end lost 6 bases, the J end lost 1 base, and 9 bases lay between the germline ends. Looked up from germline, CDR1 is ENHRY and CDR2 is SYGVKD. DNA for the CDR3: TGTGCCATCAGCCTGACAGCGAACACTGAAGCTTTCTTT. Its protein product is CAISLTANTEAFF.

The CDR3 nucleotides are TGTGCCAGCAGATATGATCAGCCCCAGCATTTT. It is translated as CASRYDQPQHF. The chain joins TRBV6-6 to TRBJ1-5, with unresolved D. Trimming shortened V by 6 bases and J by 5 bases, and 5 bases separated the two germline ends. Germline V CDR1 and CDR2: MNHNY, SVGAGI (reference sequence). The CDR3 is made up of 11 amino acids.

This clone appeared a single time. This chain uses TRBV6-2 or TRBV6-3 with TRBJ2-3, with 9 positions matching TRBD1. CDR1 MNHEY and CDR2 SVGEGT come from the germline V gene. Trimming at V came to 2 bases and at J to 1 base, leaving 4 bases not matched to a gene. This CDR3 has 16 amino acids. The CDR3 nucleotides read TGTGCCAGCAGTTACCTTACAGGGGGCGGCACAGATACGCAGTATTTT. It yields the protein CASSYLTGGGTDTQYF.